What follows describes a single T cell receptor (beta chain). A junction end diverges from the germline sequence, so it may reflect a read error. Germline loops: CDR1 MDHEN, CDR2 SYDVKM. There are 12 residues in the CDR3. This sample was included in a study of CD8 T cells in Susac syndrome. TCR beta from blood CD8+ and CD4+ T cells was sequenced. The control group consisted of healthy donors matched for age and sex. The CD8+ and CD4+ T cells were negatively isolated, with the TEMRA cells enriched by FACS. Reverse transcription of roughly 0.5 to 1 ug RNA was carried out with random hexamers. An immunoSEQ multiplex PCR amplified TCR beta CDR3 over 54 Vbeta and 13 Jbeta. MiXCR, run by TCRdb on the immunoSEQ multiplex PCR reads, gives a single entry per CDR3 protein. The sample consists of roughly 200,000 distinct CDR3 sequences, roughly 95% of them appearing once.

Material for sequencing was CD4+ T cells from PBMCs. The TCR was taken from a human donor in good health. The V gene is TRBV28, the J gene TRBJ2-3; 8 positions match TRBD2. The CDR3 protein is CASSLTGLAALF. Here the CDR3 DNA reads TGTGCCAGCAGCCTTACAGGACTAGCTGCCCTTTTT.